This is a list of T cell receptor beta chains from one sample in a study of blood T cell repertoires in COVID-19. Only in-frame clones appear in the TCRdb table, and some are missing; sequencing was by immunoSEQ multiplex PCR. The sample lists roughly 81,000 clones, 70% to 90% occurring once. Source material: peripheral blood. The source of these receptors is a woman aged 80 or over with COVID-19, enrolled during active disease. CDR3s include the opening cysteine and the closing phenylalanine or tryptophan. The D gene is left open where the match is weak.

>TRBV7-9|13|TRBJ2-3|-
CASSTLGGDTQYF
>TRBV5-5|15|TRBJ2-4|-
CASSFGPEGKNIQYF
>TRBV19|16|TRBJ2-2|TRBD2
CASDITGGAFTGELFF
>TRBV6-5|15|TRBJ2-5|-
CASSVLGRGRETQYF
>TRBV18|13|TRBJ2-5|-
CASAPQGRGTQYF
>TRBV5-4|12|TRBJ1-2|-
CASSSAGYGYTF
>TRBV5-1|12|TRBJ2-5|-
CASRRQQETQYF
>TRBV7-8|17|TRBJ2-7|TRBD2
CASSLKRTSGRSYEQYF
>TRBV5-1|15|TRBJ2-2|-
CASSPGQGLGTGLFF
>TRBV3-1/TRBV3-2|13|TRBJ2-3|-
CASSLQNTDTQYF
>TRBV27|14|TRBJ1-4|-
CASSFRARNEKLFF
>TRBV7-2|11|TRBJ2-1|-
CASSFEVEQFF
>TRBV4-3|18|TRBJ1-2|-
CASSQDQAEGLLVYGYTF
>TRBV7-2|14|TRBJ1-3|-
CASSFMTGGNTIYF
>TRBV9|13|TRBJ1-1|-
CASSLTLNTEAFF
>TRBV5-1|16|TRBJ2-7|-
CASSQNPRGASYEQYF
>TRBV19|12|TRBJ1-4|-
CASRQGNRKLFF
>TRBV18|13|TRBJ1-2|-
CASSPLGHNGYTF
>TRBV7-6|13|TRBJ2-3|-
CASSLDTGDTQYF
>TRBV3-1/TRBV3-2|15|TRBJ1-6|-
CASSQNLGGGSPLHF